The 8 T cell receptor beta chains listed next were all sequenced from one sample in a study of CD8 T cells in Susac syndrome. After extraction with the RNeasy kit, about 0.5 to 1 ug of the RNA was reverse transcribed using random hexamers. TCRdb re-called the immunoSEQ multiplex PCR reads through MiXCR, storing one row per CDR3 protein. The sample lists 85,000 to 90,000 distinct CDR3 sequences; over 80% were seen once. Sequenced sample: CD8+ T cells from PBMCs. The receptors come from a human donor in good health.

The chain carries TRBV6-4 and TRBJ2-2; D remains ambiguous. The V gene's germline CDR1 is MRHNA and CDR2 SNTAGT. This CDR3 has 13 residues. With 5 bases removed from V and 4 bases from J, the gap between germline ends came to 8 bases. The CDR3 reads CASSKGSTGELFF. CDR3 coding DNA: TGTGCCAGCAGTAAGGGCTCCACCGGGGAGCTGTTTTTT.

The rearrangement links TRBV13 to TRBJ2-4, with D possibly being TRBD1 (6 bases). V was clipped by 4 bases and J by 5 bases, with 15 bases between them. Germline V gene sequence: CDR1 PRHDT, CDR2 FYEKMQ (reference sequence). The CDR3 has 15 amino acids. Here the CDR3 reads CASSSAQGLENIQYF. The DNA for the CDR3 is TGTGCCAGCAGCTCGGCTCAGGGGTTGGAAAACATTCAGTACTTC.

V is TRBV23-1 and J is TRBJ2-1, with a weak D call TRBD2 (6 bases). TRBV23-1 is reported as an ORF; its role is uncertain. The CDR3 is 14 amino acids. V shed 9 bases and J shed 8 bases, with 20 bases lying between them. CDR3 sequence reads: CARPRDSPGDEQFF. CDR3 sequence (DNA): TGCGCCAGACCCCGGGACTCCCCCGGGGATGAGCAGTTCTTC.

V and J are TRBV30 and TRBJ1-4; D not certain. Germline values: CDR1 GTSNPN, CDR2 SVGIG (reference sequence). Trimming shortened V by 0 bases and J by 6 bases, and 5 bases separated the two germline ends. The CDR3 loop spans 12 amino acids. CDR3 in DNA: TGTGCCTGGAGTGTACTGGATGAAAAACTGTTTTTT. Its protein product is CAWSVLDEKLFF.

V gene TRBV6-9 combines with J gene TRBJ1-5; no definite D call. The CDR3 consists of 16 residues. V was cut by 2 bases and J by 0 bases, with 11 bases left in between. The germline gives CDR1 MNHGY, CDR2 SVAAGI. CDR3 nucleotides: TGTGCCAGCAGTTATCTTGGGCGGGGTAGCAATCAGCCCCAGCATTTT. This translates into CASSYLGRGSNQPQHF.

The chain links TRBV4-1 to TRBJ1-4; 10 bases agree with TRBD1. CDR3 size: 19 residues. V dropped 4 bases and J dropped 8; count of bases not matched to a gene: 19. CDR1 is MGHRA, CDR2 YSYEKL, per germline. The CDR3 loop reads CASSRPKDGQGGRGEKLFF. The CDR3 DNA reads TGCGCCAGCAGCCGCCCAAAGGACGGACAGGGGGGGCGGGGGGAAAAACTGTTTTTT.

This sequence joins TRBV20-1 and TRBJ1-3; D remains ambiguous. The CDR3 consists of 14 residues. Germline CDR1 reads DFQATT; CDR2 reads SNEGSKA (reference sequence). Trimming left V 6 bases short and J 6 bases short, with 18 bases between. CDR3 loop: CSAQNRPSENTIYF. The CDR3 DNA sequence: TGCAGTGCCCAAAACAGACCCAGTGAAAACACCATATATTTT.

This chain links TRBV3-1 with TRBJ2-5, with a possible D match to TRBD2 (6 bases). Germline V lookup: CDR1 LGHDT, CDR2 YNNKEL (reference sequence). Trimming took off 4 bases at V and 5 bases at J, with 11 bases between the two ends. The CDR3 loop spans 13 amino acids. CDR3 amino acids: CASSLWTKETQYF. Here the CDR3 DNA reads TGTGCCAGCAGCCTCTGGACTAAGGAGACCCAGTACTTC.